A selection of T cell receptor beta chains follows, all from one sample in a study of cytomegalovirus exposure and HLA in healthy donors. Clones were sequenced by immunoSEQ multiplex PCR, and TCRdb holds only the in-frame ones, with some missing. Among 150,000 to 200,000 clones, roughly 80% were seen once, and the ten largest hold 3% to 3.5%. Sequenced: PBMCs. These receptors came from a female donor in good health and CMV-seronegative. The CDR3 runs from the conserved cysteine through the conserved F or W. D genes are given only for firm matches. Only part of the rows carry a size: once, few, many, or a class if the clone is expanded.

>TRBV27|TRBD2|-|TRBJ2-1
TGTGCCAGCAGCCCTCCGGGACTAGCGGGGCACAATGAGCAGTTCTTC
CASSPPGLAGHNEQFF
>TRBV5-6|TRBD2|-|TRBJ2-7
TGTGCCAGCAGCACGGGACTAGCGGGATACGAGCAGTACTTC
CASSTGLAGYEQYF
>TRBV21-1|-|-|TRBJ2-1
TGTGCCAGCAGCAAAGTTGGCCGGGGGGGCCGGGGAAATGAGCAGTTCTTC
CASSKVGRGGRGNEQFF
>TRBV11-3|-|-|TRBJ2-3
TGTGCCAGCAGCTTAGAGGCCGACACAGATACGCAGTATTTT
CASSLEADTDTQYF
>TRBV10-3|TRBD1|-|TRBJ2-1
TGTGCCAATACGGGACAGGCTTACAATGAGCAGTTCTTC
CANTGQAYNEQFF
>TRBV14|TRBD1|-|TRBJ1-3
TGTGCCAGCAGGTCCGGGACAGGGGTCCTTGGAAACACCATATATTTT
CASRSGTGVLGNTIYF
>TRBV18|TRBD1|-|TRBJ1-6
TGTGCCAGCTCACCAGAACAGGGGGCTAATTCACCCCTCCACTTT
CASSPEQGANSPLHF
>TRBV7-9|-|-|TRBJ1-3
TGTGCCAGCAGCTCCTACAGGGAGAGGCTCGACACCATATATTTT
CASSSYRERLDTIYF
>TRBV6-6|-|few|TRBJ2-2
TGTGCCAGCAGTAAAACAGGGAACACCGGGGAGCTGTTTTTT
CASSKTGNTGELFF
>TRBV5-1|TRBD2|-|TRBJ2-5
TGCGCCAGCAGCTTGAAGCTAGCGGGAGGGGCGGAGACCCAGTACTTC
CASSLKLAGGAETQYF
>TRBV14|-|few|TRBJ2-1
TGTGCCAGCAGTAGAGAACAGGGCGGGGGTTACAATGAGCAGTTCTTC
CASSREQGGGYNEQFF
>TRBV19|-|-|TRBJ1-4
TGTGCCACCGCGCAGAGACTCATATCAACTAATGAAAAACTGTTTTTT
CATAQRLISTNEKLFF
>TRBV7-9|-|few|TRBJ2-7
TGTGCCAGCGGGGGCAGGGGCTACGAGCAGTACTTC
CASGGRGYEQYF
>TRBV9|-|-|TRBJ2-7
TGTGCCAGCAGCGGAACTAGTTTATGGGGCGAGCAGTACTTC
CASSGTSLWGEQYF
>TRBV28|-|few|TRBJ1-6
TGTGCCAGCACGGGGGGGTCCTATAATTCACCCCTCCACTTT
CASTGGSYNSPLHF
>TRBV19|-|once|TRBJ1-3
TGTGCCAGTACTGACACGAGCTCTGGAAACACCATATATTTT
CASTDTSSGNTIYF
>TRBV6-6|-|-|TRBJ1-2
TGTGCCAGCAGTTATCAGGGTGCTAACTATGGCTACACCTTC
CASSYQGANYGYTF
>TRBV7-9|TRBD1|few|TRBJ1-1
TGTGCCAGCAGCACCAGACAGGGAAACACTGAAGCTTTCTTT
CASSTRQGNTEAFF
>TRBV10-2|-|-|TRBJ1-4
TGCGCCAGCAGAAATCAGGGCTCAACTAATGAAAAACTGTTTTTT
CASRNQGSTNEKLFF
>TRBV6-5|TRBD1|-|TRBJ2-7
TGTGCCAGCAGTGTCGGGACAGGGGGAAGCGAGCAGTACTTC
CASSVGTGGSEQYF
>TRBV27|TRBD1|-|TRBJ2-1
TGTGCCAGCAGTTTATCTAAAGGGGGCGTTATATATGAGCAGTTCTTC
CASSLSKGGVIYEQFF
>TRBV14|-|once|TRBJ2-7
TGTGCCAGCAGCCAAGAACTACGTAGCGAGCAGTACTTC
CASSQELRSEQYF
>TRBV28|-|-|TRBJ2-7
TGTGCCAGCAGTTTATGGCAGGGGCCAACCATCGACGAGCAGTACTTC
CASSLWQGPTIDEQYF
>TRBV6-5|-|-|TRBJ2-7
TGTGCCAGCAAAGGGGGAACCTACGAGCAGTACTTC
CASKGGTYEQYF
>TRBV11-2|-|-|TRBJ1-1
TGTGCCAGCAGCTTAGAGTCGAGCACTGAAGCTTTCTTT
CASSLESSTEAFF
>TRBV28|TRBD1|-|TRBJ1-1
TGTGCCAGCAGTTTAACCCCCCTGGGACAGGTCCTTGAAGCTTTCTTT
CASSLTPLGQVLEAFF
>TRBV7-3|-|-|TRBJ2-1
TGTGCCAGCAGCTTATTAAGGAGCTCCTACAATGAGCAGTTCTTC
CASSLLRSSYNEQFF
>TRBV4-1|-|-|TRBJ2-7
TGCGCCAGCAGCCAAGATCCTGGGAGCTCCTACGAGCAGTACTTC
CASSQDPGSSYEQYF
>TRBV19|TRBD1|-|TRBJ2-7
TGTGCCAGTAGTATGGGCCAGGGGGACGAGCAGTACTTC
CASSMGQGDEQYF
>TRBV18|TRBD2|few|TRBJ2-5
TGTGCCAGCTCACCTATCGGACTAGCGGGAAGAGAGACCCAGTACTTC
CASSPIGLAGRETQYF
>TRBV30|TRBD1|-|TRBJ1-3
TGTGCCTGGAGTGCCGACAGGGTTGGAAACACCATATATTTT
CAWSADRVGNTIYF
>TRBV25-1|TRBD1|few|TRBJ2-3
TGTGCCAGCAGTAAACGACAGGGGTCCACAGATACGCAGTATTTT
CASSKRQGSTDTQYF
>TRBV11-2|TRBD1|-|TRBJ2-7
TGTGCCAGCAGCGGACAGGTCCTGGGGGCCTACGAGCAGTACTTC
CASSGQVLGAYEQYF
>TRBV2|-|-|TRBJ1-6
TGTGCCAGCAGAGTCTCCAGTTCACCCCTCCACTTT
CASRVSSSPLHF
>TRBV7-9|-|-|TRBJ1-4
TGTGCCAGCAGCTCCCGACCGTGGGGAGCTAATGAAAAACTGTTTTTT
CASSSRPWGANEKLFF
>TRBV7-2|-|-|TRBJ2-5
TGTGCCAGCAGCTTAGGTAGTCAGTTAGAGGAGCAGTACTTC
CASSLGSQLEEQYF
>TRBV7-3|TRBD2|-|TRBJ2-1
TGTGCCAGCAGCGTAGCGGGGGGACACAATGAGCAGTTCTTC
CASSVAGGHNEQFF
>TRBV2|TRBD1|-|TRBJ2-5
TGTGCCAGCACTGGGACAGTTACAGAAGAGACCCAGTACTTC
CASTGTVTEETQYF
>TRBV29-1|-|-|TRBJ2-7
TGCAGCGTTGTGGAGGGTTGGGGGTCCTACGAGCAGTACTTC
CSVVEGWGSYEQYF